This paragraph reports one T cell receptor (beta chain). Looked up from germline, CDR1 is SNHLY and CDR2 is FYNNEI. The CDR3 spans 15 residues. The V gene lost 0 bases and the J gene lost 8 bases, with 13 bases spanning the gap. These data belong to a study of CD8 T cells in Susac syndrome. Random hexamers were used to reverse transcribe roughly 0.5 to 1 ug of RNA. TCRdb fed the immunoSEQ multiplex PCR reads into MiXCR, producing one record per CDR3 protein. The sample carries 160,000 or so distinct CDR3 sequences, approximately 90% recorded once. This clonotype originated in a human donor in good health. The sample taken for sequencing was CD4+ T cells from PBMCs. The rearrangement uses TRBV2 and TRBJ1-4, with D possibly matching TRBD1 (5 bases). The CDR3 nucleotides read TGTGCCAGCAGTGAAGCGCTGGGGGTTAGAGAAAAACTGTTTTTT. This translates into CASSEALGVREKLFF.